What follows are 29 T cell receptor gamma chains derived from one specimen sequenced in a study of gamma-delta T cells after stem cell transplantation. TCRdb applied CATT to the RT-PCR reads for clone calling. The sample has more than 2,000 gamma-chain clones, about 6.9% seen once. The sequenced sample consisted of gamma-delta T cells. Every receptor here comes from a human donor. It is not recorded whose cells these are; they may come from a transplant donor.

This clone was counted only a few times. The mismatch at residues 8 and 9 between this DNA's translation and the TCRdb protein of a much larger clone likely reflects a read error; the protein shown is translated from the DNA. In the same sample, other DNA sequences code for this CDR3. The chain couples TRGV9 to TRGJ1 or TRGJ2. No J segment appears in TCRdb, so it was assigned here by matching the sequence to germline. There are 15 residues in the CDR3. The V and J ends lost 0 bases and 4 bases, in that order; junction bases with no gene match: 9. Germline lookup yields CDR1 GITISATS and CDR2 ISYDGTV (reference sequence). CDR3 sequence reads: CALWEVGSKYYKKLF. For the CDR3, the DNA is TGTGCCTTGTGGGAGGTGGGGAGTAAGTATTATAAGAAACTCTTT.

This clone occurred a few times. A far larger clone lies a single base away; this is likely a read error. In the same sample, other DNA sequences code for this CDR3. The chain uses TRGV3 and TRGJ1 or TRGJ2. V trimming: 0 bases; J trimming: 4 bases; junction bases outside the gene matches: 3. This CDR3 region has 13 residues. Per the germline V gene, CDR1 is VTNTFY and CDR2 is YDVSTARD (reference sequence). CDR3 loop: CATWDRYYYKKLF. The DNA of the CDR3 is TGTGCCACCTGGGACAGGTACTATTATAAGAAACTCTTT.

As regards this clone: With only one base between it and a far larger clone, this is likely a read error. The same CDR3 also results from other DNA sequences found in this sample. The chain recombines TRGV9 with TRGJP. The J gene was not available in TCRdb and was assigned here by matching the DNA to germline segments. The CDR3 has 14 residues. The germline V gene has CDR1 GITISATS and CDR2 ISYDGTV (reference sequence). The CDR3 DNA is TGTGCTTTGTGGCAAGAGTTGGGCAAAAAAATCAAGGTATTT. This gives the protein CALWQELGKKIKVF.

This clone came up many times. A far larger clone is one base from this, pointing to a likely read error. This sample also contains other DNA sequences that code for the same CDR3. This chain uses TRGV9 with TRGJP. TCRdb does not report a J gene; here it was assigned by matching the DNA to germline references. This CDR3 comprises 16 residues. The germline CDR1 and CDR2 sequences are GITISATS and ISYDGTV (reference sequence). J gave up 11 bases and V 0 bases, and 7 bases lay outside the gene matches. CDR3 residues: CALWEVRELGKKIKVF. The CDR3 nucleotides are TGTGCCTTGTGGGAGGTGCGGGAGCTGGGCAAAAAAATCAAGGTATTT.

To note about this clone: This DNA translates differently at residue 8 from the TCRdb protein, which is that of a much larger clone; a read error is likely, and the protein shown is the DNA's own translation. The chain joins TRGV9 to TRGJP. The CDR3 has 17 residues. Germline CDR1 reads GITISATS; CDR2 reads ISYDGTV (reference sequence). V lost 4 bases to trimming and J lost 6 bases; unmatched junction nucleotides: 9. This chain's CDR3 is CALWDAERELGKKIKVF. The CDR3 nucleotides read TGTGCCTTGTGGGATGCAGAACGAGAGTTGGGCAAAAAAATCAAGGTATTT.

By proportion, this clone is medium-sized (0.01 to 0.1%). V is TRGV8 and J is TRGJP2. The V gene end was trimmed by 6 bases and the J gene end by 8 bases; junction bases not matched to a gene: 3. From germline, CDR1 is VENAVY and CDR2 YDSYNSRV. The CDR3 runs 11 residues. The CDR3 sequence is CATWKDWIKTF. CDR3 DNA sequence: TGTGCCACCTGGAAAGATTGGATCAAGACGTTT.

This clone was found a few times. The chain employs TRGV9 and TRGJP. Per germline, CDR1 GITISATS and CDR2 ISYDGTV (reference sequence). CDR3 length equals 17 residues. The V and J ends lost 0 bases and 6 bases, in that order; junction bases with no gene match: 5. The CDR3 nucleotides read TGTGCCTTGTGGGAGGTGCGTCGAGAGTTGGGCAAAAAAATCAAGGTATTT. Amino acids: CALWEVRRELGKKIKVF.

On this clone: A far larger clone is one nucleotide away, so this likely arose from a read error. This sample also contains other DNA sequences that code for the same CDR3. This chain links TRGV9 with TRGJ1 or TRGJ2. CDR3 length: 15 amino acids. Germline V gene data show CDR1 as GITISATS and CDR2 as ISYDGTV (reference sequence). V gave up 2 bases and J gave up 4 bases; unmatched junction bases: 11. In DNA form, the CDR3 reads TGTGCCTTGTGGGAGGCCGAAGGGTCGTATTATAAGAAACTCTTT. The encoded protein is CALWEAEGSYYKKLF.

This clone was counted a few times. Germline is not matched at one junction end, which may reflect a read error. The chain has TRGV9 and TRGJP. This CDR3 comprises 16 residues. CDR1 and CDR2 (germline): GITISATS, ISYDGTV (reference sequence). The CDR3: CALWESLEFGKKIKVF. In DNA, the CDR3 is TGTGCCTTGTGGGAGTCCCTTGAGTTTGGCAAAAAAATCAAGGTATTT.

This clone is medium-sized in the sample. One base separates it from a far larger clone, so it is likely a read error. The CDR3 nucleotides are TGTGCCTTGTGGGAGGAATATCAGAAACTCTTT. Amino acids: CALWEEYQKLF. The V call is TRGV9, the J call TRGJ1 or TRGJ2. CDR1 and CDR2 from the germline V gene are GITISATS and ISYDGTV (reference sequence). V lost 2 bases, J lost 11 bases, and 6 bases stayed unmatched. This CDR3 has 11 residues.

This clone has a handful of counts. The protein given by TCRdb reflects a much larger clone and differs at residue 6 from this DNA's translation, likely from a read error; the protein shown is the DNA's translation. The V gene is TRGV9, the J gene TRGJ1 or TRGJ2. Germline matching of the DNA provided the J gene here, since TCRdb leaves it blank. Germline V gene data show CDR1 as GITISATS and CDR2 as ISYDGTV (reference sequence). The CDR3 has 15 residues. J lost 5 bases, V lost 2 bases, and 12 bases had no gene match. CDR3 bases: TGTGCCTTGTGGGAGGGGGGAAATTATAATTATAAGAAACTCTTT. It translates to CALWEGGNYNYKKLF.

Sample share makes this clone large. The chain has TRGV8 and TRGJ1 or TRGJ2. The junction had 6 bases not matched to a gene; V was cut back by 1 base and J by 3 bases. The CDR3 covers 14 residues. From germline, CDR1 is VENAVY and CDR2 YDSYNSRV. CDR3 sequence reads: CATWDRRSYYKKLF. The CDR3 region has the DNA TGTGCCACCTGGGATAGAAGGAGTTATTATAAGAAACTCTTT.

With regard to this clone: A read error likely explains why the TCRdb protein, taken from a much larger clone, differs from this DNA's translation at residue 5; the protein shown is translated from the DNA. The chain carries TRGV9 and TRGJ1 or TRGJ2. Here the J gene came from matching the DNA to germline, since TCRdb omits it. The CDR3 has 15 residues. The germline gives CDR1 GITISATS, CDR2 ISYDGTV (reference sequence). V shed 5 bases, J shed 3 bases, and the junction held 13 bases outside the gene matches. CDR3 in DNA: TGTGCCTTGTGGGGGACCGGACTCCTTTATTATAAGAAACTCTTT. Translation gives CALWGTGLLYYKKLF.

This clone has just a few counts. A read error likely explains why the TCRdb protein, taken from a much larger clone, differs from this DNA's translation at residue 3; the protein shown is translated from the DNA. The CDR3 loop reads CASWEVLKELGKKIKVF. The CDR3, as DNA: TGTGCCTCGTGGGAGGTACTCAAAGAGTTGGGCAAAAAAATCAAGGTATTT. This chain connects TRGV9 to TRGJP. The CDR3 spans 17 residues. The germline gives CDR1 GITISATS, CDR2 ISYDGTV (reference sequence).

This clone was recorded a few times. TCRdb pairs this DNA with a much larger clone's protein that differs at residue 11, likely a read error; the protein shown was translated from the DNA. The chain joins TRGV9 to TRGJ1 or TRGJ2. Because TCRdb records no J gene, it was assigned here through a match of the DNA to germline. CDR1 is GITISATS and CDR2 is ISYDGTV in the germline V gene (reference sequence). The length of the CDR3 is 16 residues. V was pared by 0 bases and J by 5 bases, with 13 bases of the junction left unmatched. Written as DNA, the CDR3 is TGTGCCTTGTGGGAGGTGGTTGGGGCTTCTAATTATAAGAAACTCTTT. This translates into CALWEVVGASNYKKLF.

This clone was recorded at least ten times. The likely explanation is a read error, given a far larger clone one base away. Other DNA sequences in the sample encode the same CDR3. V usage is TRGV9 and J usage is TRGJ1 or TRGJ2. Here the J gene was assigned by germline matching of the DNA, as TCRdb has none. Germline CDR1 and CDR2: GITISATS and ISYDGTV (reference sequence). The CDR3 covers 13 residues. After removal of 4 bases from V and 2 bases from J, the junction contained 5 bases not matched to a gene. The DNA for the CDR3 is TGTGCCTTGTGGGAACCCTATTATTATAAGAAACTCTTT. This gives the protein CALWEPYYYKKLF.

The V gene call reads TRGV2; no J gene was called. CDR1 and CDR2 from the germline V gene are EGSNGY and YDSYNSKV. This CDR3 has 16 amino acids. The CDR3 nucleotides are TGTGCCACCTGGGAAGGGCCGATTGGTACTGGTTGGATCAAGATCTTT. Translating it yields CATWEGPIGTGWIKIF.

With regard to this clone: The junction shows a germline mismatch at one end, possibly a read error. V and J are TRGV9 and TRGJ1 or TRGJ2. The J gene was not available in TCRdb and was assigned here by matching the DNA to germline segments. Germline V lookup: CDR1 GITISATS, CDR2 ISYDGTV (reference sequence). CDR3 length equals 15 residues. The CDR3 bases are TGTGCCTTGGGGGAGGGCGGAAGCAATGATTATAAGAAACTCTTT. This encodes CALGEGGSNDYKKLF.

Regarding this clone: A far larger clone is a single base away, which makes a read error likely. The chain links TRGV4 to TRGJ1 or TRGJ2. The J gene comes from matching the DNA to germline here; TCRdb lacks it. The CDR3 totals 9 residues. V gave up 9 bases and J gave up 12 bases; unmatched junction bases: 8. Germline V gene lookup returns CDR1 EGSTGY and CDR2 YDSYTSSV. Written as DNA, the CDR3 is TGTGCCACCACCTATCCGAAACTCTTT. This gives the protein CATTYPKLF.

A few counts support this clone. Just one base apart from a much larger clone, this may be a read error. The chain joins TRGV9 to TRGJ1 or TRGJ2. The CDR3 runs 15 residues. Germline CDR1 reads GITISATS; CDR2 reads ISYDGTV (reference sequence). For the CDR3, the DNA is TGTGCCTTGTGGGAGGTGTTACATTGTCATTATAATAAACTCTTT. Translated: CALWEVLHCHYNKLF.

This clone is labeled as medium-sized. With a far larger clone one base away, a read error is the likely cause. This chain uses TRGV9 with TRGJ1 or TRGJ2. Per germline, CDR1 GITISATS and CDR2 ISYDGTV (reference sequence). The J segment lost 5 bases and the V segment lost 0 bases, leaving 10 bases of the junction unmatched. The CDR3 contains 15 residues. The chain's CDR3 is CALWEVLKYNYKKLF. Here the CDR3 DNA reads TGTGCCTTGTGGGAGGTGTTAAAGTATAATTATAAGAAACTCTTT.

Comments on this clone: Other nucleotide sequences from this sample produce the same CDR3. The CDR3 DNA is TGTGCCTTGTGGGAGGTGGGAACCTATAATTATAAGAAACTCTTT. Translating gives CALWEVGTYNYKKLF. The rearrangement joins TRGV9 to TRGJ1 or TRGJ2. No J segment appears in TCRdb, so it was assigned here by matching the sequence to germline. The junction had 10 bases not matched to a gene; V was cut back by 0 bases and J by 5 bases. Germline CDR1 GITISATS, CDR2 ISYDGTV (reference sequence). The CDR3 is 15 amino acids.

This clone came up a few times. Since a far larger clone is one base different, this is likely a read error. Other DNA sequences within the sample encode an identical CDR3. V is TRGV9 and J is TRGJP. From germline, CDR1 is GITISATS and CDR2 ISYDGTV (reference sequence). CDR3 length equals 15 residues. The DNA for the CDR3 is TGTGCCTTGTGGGAGGATGAGTTGGGCAAAAAAATCAAAGTATTT. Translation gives CALWEDELGKKIKVF.

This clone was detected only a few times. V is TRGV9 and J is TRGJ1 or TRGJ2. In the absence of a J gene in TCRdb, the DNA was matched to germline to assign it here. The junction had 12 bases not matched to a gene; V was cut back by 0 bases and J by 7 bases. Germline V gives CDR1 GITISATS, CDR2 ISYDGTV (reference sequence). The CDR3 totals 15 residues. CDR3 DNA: TGTGCCTTGTGGGAGGTGTTGGGTAATAAGTATAAGAAACTCTTT. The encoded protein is CALWEVLGNKYKKLF.

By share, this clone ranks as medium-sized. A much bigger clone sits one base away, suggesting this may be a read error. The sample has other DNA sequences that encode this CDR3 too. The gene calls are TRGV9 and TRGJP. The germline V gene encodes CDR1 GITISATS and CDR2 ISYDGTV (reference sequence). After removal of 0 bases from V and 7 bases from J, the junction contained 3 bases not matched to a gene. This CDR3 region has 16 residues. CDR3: CALWEVGELGKKIKVF. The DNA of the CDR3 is TGTGCCTTGTGGGAGGTGGGGGAGTTGGGCAAAAAAATCAAGGTATTT.

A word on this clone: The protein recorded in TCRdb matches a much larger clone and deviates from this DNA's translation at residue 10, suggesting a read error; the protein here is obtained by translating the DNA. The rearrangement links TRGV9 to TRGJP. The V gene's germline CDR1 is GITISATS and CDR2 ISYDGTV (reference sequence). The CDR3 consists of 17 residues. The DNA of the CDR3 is TGTGCCTTGTGGGAGGCTTACCAAGAGATGGGCAAAAAAATCAAGGTATTT. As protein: CALWEAYQEMGKKIKVF.

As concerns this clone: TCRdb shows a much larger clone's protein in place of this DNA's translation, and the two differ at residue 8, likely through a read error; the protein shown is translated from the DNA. In nucleotides, the CDR3 is TGTGCCACCTGGGAGATAGATGATAAGAAACTCTTT. As protein: CATWEIDDKKLF. This chain links TRGV8 with TRGJ1 or TRGJ2. TCRdb gives no J gene; it was assigned here by matching the DNA to germline. There are 12 residues in the CDR3. The V gene end was trimmed by 4 bases and the J gene end by 8 bases; junction bases not matched to a gene: 8. Germline loops: CDR1 VENAVY, CDR2 YDSYNSRV.

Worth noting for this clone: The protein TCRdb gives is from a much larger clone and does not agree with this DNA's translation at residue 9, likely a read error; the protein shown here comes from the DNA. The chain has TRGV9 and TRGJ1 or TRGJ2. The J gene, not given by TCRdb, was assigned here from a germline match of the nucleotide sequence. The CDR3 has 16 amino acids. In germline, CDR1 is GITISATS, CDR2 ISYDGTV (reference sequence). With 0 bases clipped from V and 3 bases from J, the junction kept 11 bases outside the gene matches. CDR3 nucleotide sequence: TGTGCCTTGTGGGAGGTGGTTGGGGATTCTTATTATAAGAAACTCTTT. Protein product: CALWEVVGDSYYKKLF.

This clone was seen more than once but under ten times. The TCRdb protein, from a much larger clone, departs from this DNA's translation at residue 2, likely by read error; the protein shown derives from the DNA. DNA of the CDR3: TGTACCTTGTGGGAGGTGCGAGAGGAGAAACTCTTT. Protein product: CTLWEVREEKLF. The chain has TRGV9 and TRGJ1 or TRGJ2. TCRdb supplies no J gene; here it was assigned by aligning the nucleotide sequence to germline. The CDR3 covers 12 residues. Per the germline V gene, CDR1 is GITISATS and CDR2 is ISYDGTV (reference sequence).